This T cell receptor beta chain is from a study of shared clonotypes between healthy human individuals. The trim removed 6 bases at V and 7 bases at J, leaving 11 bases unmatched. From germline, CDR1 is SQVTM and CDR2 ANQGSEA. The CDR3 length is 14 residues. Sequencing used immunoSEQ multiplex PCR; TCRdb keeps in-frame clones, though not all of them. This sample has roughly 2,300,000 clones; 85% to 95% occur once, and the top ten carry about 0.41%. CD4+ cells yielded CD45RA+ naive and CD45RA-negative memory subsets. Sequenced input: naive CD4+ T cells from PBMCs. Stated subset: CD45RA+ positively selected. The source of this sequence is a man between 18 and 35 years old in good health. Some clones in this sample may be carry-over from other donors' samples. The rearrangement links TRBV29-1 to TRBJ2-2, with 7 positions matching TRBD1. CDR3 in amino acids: CSVVRQGVSGELFF. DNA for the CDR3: TGCAGCGTGGTCAGACAGGGAGTAAGCGGGGAGCTGTTTTTT.